Sequencing of this T cell receptor (beta chain) was carried out in a study of blood T cells in healthy people across ages. A sample-barcoded 5' primer and a J-beta primer mix were used in a second PCR of roughly 7 to 11 cycles. Every cDNA was tagged by a template-switch adaptor with 12 random nucleotides. TCRdb re-derived calls from the 5' RACE reads in MiXCR, one entry per CDR3 protein. The sample has more than 800,000 distinct CDR3 sequences, around 45% seen once. The CDR3 runs 16 residues. The V and J ends lost 5 bases and 2 bases, in that order; junction bases with no gene match: 10. The germline CDR1 and CDR2 sequences are MDHEN and SYDVKM. This clonotype was found once.

This sequence joins TRBV28 and TRBJ2-5; 8 positions match TRBD2. The sample comprised blood. This clonotype was sampled from a woman aged 60 to 75 in good health. The CDR3 spells CASSVTSEGGQETQYF. As DNA, the CDR3 is TGTGCCAGCAGTGTGACTAGCGAGGGTGGGCAAGAGACCCAGTACTTC. The variable domain in full, with the rest retrieved from reference TRBV28 and TRBJ2-5, is DVKVTQSSRYLVKRTGEKVFLECVQDMDHENMFWYRQDPGLGLRLIYFSYDVKMKEKGDIPEGYSVSREKKERFSLILESASTNQTSMYLCASSVTSEGGQETQYFGPGTRLLVL.